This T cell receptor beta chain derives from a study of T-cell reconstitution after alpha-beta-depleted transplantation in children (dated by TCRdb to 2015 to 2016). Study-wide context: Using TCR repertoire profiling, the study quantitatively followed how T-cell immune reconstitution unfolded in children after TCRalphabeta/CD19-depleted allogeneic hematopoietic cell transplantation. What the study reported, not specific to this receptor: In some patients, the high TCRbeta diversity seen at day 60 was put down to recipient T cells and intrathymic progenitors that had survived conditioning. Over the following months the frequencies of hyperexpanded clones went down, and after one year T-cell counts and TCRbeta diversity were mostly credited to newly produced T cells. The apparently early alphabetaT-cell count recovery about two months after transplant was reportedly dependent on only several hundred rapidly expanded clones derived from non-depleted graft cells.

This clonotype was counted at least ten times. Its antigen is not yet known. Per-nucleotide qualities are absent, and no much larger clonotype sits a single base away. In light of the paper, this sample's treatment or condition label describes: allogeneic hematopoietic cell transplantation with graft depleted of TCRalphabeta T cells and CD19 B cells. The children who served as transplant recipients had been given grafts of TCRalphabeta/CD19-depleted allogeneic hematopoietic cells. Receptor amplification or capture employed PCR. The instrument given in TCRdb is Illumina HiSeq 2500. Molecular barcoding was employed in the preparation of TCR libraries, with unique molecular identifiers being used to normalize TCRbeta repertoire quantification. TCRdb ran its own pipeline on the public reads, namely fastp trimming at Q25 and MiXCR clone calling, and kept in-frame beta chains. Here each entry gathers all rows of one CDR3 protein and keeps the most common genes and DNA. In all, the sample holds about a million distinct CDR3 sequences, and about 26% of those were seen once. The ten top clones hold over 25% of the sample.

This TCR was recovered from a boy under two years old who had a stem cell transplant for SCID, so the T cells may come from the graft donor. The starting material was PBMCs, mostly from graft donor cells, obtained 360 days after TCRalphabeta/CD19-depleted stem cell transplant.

The CDR3 reads as follows: CASSPDPYQPQHF. The DNA sequence is given as TGCGCCAGCAGCCCGGATCCGTATCAGCCCCAGCATTTT. The chain employs TRBV5-1 and TRBJ1-5, with the identity of the D gene unclear. V sheds 4 bases and J sheds 5 bases, leaving 10 bases between their ends. The CDR3 covers 13 residues, taking in both the cysteine and the phenylalanine. Of the read, only the CDR3 DNA is kept; its 39 bases are in frame from base 1. CDR1 SGHRS and CDR2 YFSETQ are derived from the germline V gene.